The present T cell receptor beta chain was sequenced within a study of shared clonotypes between healthy human individuals. The table came from immunoSEQ multiplex PCR; TCRdb's copy has only in-frame clones and leaves some out. The table shows over a million clones, with approximately 80% occurring only once. The length of the CDR3 is 15 residues. Germline CDR1 and CDR2: KGHSH and LQKENI. V lost 3 bases, J lost 5 bases, and 6 bases stayed unmatched. Material for sequencing was memory CD4+ T cells from PBMCs. The sample's subset: CD45RA-negative fraction. The chain recombines TRBV18 with TRBJ2-2, with TRBD2 matching 7 bases. This clonotype was obtained from a man younger than 35 in good health. Some clones in this sample may be carry-over from other donors' samples. Here the CDR3 DNA reads TGTGCCAGCTCACCGGCGCGAGCGGGAACCGGGGAGCTGTTTTTT. Translating it yields CASSPARAGTGELFF. The variable domain in full, completed from reference TRBV18 and TRBJ2-2, reads NAGVMQNPRHLVRRRGQEARLRCSPMKGHSHVYWYRQLPEEGLKFMVYLQKENIIDESGMPKERFSAEFPKEGPSILRIQQVVRGDSAAYFCASSPARAGTGELFFGEGSRLTVL.